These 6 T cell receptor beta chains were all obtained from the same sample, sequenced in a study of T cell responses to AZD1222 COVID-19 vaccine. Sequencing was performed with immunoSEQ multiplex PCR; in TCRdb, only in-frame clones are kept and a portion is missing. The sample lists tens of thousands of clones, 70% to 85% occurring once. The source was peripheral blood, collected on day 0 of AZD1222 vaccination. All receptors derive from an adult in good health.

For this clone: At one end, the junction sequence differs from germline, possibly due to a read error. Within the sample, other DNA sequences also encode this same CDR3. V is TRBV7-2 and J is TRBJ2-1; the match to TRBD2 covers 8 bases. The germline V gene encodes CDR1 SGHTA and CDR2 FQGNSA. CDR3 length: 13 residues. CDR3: CASSLAGRNEQFF. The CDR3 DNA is TGTGCCAGCAGTTTAGCGGGGAGAAATGAGCAGTTCTTC.

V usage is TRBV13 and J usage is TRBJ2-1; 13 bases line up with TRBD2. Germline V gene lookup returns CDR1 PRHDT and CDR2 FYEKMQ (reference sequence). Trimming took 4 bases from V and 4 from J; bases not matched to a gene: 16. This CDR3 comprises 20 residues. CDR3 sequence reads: CASSSSGLAGQGEWYNEQFF. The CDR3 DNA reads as TGTGCCAGCAGCTCCTCGGGACTAGCGGGGCAGGGAGAATGGTACAATGAGCAGTTCTTC.

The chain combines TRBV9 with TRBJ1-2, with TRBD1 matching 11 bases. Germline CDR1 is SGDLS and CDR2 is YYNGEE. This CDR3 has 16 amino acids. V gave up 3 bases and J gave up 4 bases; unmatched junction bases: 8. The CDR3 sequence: CASSELVGTGGYGYTF. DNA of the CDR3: TGTGCCAGCAGCGAACTAGTCGGGACAGGGGGCTATGGCTACACCTTC.

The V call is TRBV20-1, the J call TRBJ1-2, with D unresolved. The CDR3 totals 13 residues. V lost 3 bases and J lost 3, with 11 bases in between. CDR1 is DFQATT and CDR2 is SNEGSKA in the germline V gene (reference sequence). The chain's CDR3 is CSASSPQDYGYTF. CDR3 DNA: TGCAGTGCTAGTTCCCCCCAGGACTATGGCTACACCTTC.

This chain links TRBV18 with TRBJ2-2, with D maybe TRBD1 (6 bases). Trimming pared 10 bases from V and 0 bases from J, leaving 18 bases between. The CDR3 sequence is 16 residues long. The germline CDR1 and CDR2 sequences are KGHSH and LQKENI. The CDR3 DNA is TGTGCCACTCAACCGGGACATTCGTCGAACACCGGGGAGCTGTTTTTT. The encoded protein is CATQPGHSSNTGELFF.

CDR3 nucleotides: TGTGCCAGCAGCGTAGGGGATAGCGGGTCCTACGAGCAGTACTTC. Translating gives CASSVGDSGSYEQYF. The rearrangement links TRBV9 to TRBJ2-7; 7 nucleotides line up with TRBD2. This CDR3 is built from 15 residues. Trimming at V came to 0 bases and at J to 1 base, leaving 4 bases not matched to a gene. Per the germline V gene, CDR1 is SGDLS and CDR2 is YYNGEE.